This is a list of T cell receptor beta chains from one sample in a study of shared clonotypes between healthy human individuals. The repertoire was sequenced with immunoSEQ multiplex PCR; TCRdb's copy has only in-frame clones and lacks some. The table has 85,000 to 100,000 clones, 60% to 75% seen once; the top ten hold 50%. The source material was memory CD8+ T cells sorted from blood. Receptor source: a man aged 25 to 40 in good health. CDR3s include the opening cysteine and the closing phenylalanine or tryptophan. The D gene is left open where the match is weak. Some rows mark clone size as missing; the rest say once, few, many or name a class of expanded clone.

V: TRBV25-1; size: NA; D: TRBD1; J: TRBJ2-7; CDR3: CASSEGTGLGFLHEQYF; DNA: TGTGCCAGCAGTGAAGGGACAGGGTTAGGTTTTTTACACGAGCAGTACTTC
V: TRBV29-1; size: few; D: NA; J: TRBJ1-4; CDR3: CSVIGTVVRGEKLFF; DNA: TGCAGCGTCATTGGAACAGTGGTACGAGGTGAAAAACTGTTTTTT
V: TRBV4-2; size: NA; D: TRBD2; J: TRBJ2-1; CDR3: CASSQGDLAGAVNEQFF; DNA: TGTGCCAGCAGCCAAGGGGATCTAGCGGGAGCCGTCAATGAGCAGTTCTTC
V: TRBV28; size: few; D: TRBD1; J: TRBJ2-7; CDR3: CASSSTGGLSYEQYF; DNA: TGTGCCAGCAGTTCGACAGGGGGTTTATCCTACGAGCAGTACTTC
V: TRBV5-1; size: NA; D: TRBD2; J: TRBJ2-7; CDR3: CASSSGRGGNEEQYF; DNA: TGCGCCAGCAGCTCAGGGCGGGGGGGAAACGAGGAGCAGTACTTC
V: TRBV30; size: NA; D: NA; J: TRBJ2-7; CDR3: CAWCKTHRVGEQYF; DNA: TGTGCCTGGTGTAAAACTCACAGGGTCGGCGAGCAGTACTTC
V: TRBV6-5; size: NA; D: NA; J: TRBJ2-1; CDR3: CASSYSGNEQFF; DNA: TGTGCCAGCAGTTACTCTGGCAATGAGCAGTTCTTC
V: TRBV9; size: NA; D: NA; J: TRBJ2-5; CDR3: CASSAHQQETQYF; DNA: TGTGCCAGCAGCGCACATCAGCAGGAGACCCAGTACTTC
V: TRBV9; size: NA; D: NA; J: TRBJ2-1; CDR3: CASSVYSSVGSYNEQFF; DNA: TGTGCCAGCAGCGTATATTCAAGCGTTGGCTCCTACAATGAGCAGTTCTTC
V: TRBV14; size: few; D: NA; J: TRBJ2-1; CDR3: CASSLTYYNEQFF; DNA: TGTGCCAGCAGCCTGACTTATTACAATGAGCAGTTCTTC